This paragraph reports one T cell receptor (beta chain). Its specificity is not known. This sample stems from a study of cytomegalovirus exposure and HLA in healthy donors. Study background: An earlier analysis identified 117 million unique TCR beta sequences in approximately 190 million T cells. General study results and limits: In terms of immune exposure information, only CMV serostatus was available. A later analysis reportedly identified an Asian-associated ancestry cluster as carrying fewer N-insertions than the approximately 670-donor mean.

PCR amplification relied on 60 Vbeta primers (plus 13 Jbeta primers). TCRdb's table, derived via immunoSEQ multiplex PCR, lists solely in-frame clones and lacks some. The data contain some 190,000 clones, 76% of them seen just once; the ten biggest clones take up about 1.5%. Trimming pared 5 bases from V and 2 bases from J, leaving 24 bases between. The CDR3 runs 19 residues. Germline CDR1 and CDR2: PRHDT and FYEKMQ (reference sequence). The J gene is TRBJ1-4, the V gene TRBV13, with TRBD1 as a possible D gene (5 bases). The sequencing input was PBMCs. This clonotype originated in a man aged 18 to 29 in good health and CMV-seronegative. The CDR3 DNA is TGTGCCAGCAGCCCCCCGGGCCCAGGGTCTCTTTCCACTAATGAAAAACTGTTTTTT. This sequence encodes CASSPPGPGSLSTNEKLFF.